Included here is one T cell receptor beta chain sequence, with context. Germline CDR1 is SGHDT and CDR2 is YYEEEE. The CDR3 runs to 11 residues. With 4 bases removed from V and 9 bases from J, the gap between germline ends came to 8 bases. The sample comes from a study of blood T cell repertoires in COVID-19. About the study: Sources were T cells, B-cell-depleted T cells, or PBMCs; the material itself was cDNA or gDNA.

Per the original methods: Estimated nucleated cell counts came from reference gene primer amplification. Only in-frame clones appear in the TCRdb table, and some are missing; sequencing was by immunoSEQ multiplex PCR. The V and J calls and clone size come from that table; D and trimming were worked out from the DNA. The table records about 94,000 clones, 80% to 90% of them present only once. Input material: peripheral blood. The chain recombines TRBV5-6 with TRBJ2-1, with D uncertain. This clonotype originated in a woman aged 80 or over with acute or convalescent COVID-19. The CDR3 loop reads CASSASGEQFF. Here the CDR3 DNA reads TGTGCCAGCAGCGCCAGTGGTGAGCAGTTCTTC.